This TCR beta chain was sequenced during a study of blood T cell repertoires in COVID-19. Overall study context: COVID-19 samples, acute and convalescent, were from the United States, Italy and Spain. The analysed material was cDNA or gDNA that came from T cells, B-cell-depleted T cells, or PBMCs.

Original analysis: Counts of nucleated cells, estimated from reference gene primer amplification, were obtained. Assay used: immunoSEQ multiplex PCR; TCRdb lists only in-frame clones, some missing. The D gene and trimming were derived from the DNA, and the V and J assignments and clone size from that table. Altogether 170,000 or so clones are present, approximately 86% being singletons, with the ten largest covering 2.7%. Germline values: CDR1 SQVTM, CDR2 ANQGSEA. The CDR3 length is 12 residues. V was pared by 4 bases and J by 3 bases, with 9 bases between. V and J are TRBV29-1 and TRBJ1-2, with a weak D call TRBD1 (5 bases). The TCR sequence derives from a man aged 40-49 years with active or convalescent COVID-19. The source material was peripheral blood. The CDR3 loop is CSVVGGYYGYTF. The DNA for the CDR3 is TGCAGCGTTGTTGGGGGGTACTATGGCTACACCTTC. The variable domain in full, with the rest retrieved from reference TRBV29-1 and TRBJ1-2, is SAVISQKPSRDICQRGTSLTIQCQVDSQVTMMFWYRQQPGQSLTLIATANQGSEATYESGFVIDKFPISRPNLTFSTLTVSNMSPEDSSIYLCSVVGGYYGYTFGSGTRLTVV.